This TCR beta chain was profiled in a study of regulatory T cells in long-lasting Graves disease. General study points: Persistent Graves' disease cases displayed lower TCR diversity than newly diagnosed ones.

As to time point: newly diagnosed GD, antithyroid drugs for less than 3 months. RNA extracted from PBMCs served as the sequencing template. This CDR3 has 15 amino acids. V lost 4 bases and J 5 bases, leaving 16 bases between the germline ends. In germline, CDR1 is LGHNA, CDR2 YSLEER. This clonotype was seen only a few times. Its antigen is not identified. Relying on iRepertoire HTBI primers and Arm-PCR of CDR3 regions, the team built TCR beta libraries. TCRdb reprocessed the multiplex PCR reads with MiXCR, giving one entry per CDR3 protein. Of approximately 540,000 distinct CDR3 sequences listed, 12% are singletons. The sample was also reused in another study, on T cells in Graves' hyperthyroidism and ophthalmopathy. According to that study: Together with thyroid ultrasound, orbital computed tomography, serum thyroxine and TRAb, clinical symptoms were used for diagnoses. An initial round of RT-PCR targeting the TCR CDR3 relied on the HTBI primer set.

The receptor was isolated from a woman between 25 and 40 years old with Graves disease. The specimen comprised peripheral blood mononuclear cells (PBMCs), sampled at new diagnosis, from a patient treated with antithyroid drugs. This chain uses TRBV4-3 with TRBJ2-3; D is possibly TRBD1 or TRBD2 (5 bases each). The CDR3 is CASSPGGDRGDTQYF. CDR3 in DNA: TGCGCCAGCAGCCCTGGGGGAGACCGGGGAGATACGCAGTATTTT.